The 10 T cell receptor beta chains given below trace back to one sample, sequenced in a study of spatial heterogeneity in lung cancer. Sample time point: sample taken at primary tumor resection. Study-wide findings and caveats: For expanded intratumoral alpha and beta TCRs, counts tracked tumor mutation counts.

TCRdb independently ran MiXCR on the 5' RACE reads; one entry per CDR3 protein. The data contain some 7,000 distinct CDR3 sequences, 11% to 15% of them singletons. Their cognate antigens are unknown. This sample comprised lung tumor tissue, obtained at surgery. The receptors shown here come from a female donor with early-stage non-small cell lung cancer.

The chain combines TRBV24-1 with TRBJ1-5; D not resolved. V dropped 4 bases and J dropped 4 bases, with 4 bases sitting between them. Germline assignment: CDR1 KGHDR and CDR2 SFDVKD. The CDR3 loop spans 12 amino acids. CDR3 sequence reads: CATSDPNQPQHF. The CDR3 DNA is TGTGCCACCAGTGACCCGAATCAGCCCCAGCATTTT.

By proportion, this clonotype is medium-sized. The rearrangement links TRBV12-3 or TRBV12-4 to TRBJ2-7; the match to TRBD2 covers 10 bases. The CDR3 runs to 14 residues. V was clipped by 5 bases and J by 4 bases; unmatched bases: 5. CDR3 nucleotides: TGTGCCAGCAGTAGGGCTAGCGGGGGTTACGAGCAGTACTTC. Residues: CASSRASGGYEQYF.

This clonotype was seen ten or more times. The V gene is TRBV4-1, the J gene TRBJ2-1; TRBD1 aligns across 9 bases. The V gene's germline CDR1 is MGHRA and CDR2 YSYEKL. The V segment lost 5 bases and the J segment 5 bases; nucleotides outside the gene matches: 7. The CDR3 loop spans 15 amino acids. CDR3 in DNA: TGCGCCAGCAGCAACCGGGACAGGGCGAACAATGAGCAGTTCTTC. Its translation: CASSNRDRANNEQFF.

V usage is TRBV2 and J usage is TRBJ1-5; weak D call: TRBD1 (5 bases). Germline lookup yields CDR1 SNHLY and CDR2 FYNNEI. The CDR3 has 15 amino acids. V was shortened by 5 bases and J by 2 bases, with 13 bases between the two germline ends. The CDR3 DNA reads as TGTGCCAGCAGTCAGGGAGGGAGTCGCAATCAGCCCCAGCATTTT. It yields the protein CASSQGGSRNQPQHF.

This clonotype is labeled medium-sized. The chain carries TRBV7-9 and TRBJ2-7, with no clear D. Trimming removed 4 bases at V and 0 bases at J, with 10 bases between. CDR3 size: 14 residues. CDR1 and CDR2 from the germline V gene are SEHNR and FQNEAQ (reference sequence). CDR3: CASSSDYSSYEQYF. The CDR3 bases are TGTGCCAGCAGCTCGGATTACTCCTCCTACGAGCAGTACTTC.

This clonotype has a count of ten or more. This CDR3 is CASSPGQGTSPLHF. In DNA, the CDR3 is TGTGCCAGCAGTCCGGGACAGGGTACTTCACCCCTCCACTTT. The chain is built from TRBV28 and TRBJ1-6, with 9 nucleotides matching TRBD1. The ends lost 5 bases at V and 9 bases at J; junction bases unmatched: 5. The CDR3 consists of 14 residues. Germline V lookup: CDR1 MDHEN, CDR2 SYDVKM.

This clonotype is labeled as medium-sized. The chain combines TRBV12-3 or TRBV12-4 with TRBJ2-1; D ambiguous. The length of the CDR3 is 15 residues. With 4 bases removed from V and 4 bases from J, the gap between germline ends came to 14 bases. CDR3 sequence: CASSSQVMSYNEQFF. The CDR3 DNA sequence: TGTGCCAGCAGTTCGCAAGTCATGAGTTACAATGAGCAGTTCTTC.

The sample holds many counts of this clonotype. The V and J genes are TRBV7-9 and TRBJ2-5, with 7 bases that match TRBD2. Germline V gene data show CDR1 as SEHNR and CDR2 as FQNEAQ (reference sequence). The V gene end was trimmed by 5 bases and the J gene end by 1 base; junction bases not matched to a gene: 10. This CDR3 has 16 amino acids. CDR3 coding DNA: TGTGCCAGCAGCCCTTTCGCCGGGGGGACCCAAGAGACCCAGTACTTC. Protein: CASSPFAGGTQETQYF.

There are many counts of this clonotype. The chain couples TRBV28 to TRBJ1-6; 11 bases map to TRBD1. The CDR3 has 16 residues. The V gene's germline CDR1 is MDHEN and CDR2 SYDVKM. After removal of 7 bases from V and 9 bases from J, the junction contained 11 bases not matched to a gene. The CDR3: CASKARTGGLSSPLHF. The CDR3, as DNA: TGTGCCAGCAAAGCCCGGACAGGGGGCCTATCTTCACCCCTCCACTTT.

The chain recombines TRBV10-3 with TRBJ2-4; D is possibly TRBD2 (6 bases). Germline V lookup: CDR1 ENHRY, CDR2 SYGVKD. Deletions cut 0 bases from V and 10 bases from J, with 7 bases between. The CDR3 is 12 amino acids. CDR3 coding DNA: TGTGCCATCAGTGAGTCGGGACTGATTCAGTACTTC. As protein: CAISESGLIQYF.